A selection of T cell receptor beta chains follows, all from one sample in a study of cytomegalovirus exposure and HLA in healthy donors. The data were produced by immunoSEQ multiplex PCR, yet TCRdb's version contains in-frame clones alone and is incomplete. Of about 49,000 clones in the sample, 85% to 95% are singletons; the top ten hold almost 1.5%. Input material: PBMCs. All receptors come from a man between 18 and 35 years old in good health and CMV-seronegative. Both conserved end residues are part of each CDR3. Each record gives: CDR3 DNA, CDR3 protein, V gene, D gene, CDR3 length, clone size, J gene. A D gene is named only where the DNA matches it firmly. Clone size appears in some rows only: once, few, many, or a class for an expanded clone.

TGTGCCAGCACTGGGACAGGGGGCTGGGGGAGCAATCAGCCCCAGCATTTT,CASTGTGGWGSNQPQHF,TRBV28,TRBD1,17,.,TRBJ1-5
TGTGCCAGCTCACCGATGGTGGGGATGAGTCCAGGGAAATACTATGGCTACACCTTC,CASSPMVGMSPGKYYGYTF,TRBV18,.,19,.,TRBJ1-2
TGTGCCTGGAGTTTGGCAGAAATTTCCTACAATGAGCAGTTCTTC,CAWSLAEISYNEQFF,TRBV30,.,15,.,TRBJ2-1
TGTGCCAGCAGTTACTCGGGCAGCAATCAGCCCCAGCATTTT,CASSYSGSNQPQHF,TRBV6-5,.,14,once,TRBJ1-5
TGTGCCAGCAGTTTTTCTAGCGGGAGCGACACCGGGGAGCTGTTTTTT,CASSFSSGSDTGELFF,TRBV27,TRBD2,16,.,TRBJ2-2
TGCGCCAGCAGCTTTGACAGGGGGCGCACCGGGGAGCTGTTTTTT,CASSFDRGRTGELFF,TRBV5-1,TRBD1,15,.,TRBJ2-2
TGTGCCAGCAGTTTTGAGGAGAGCTCCTACGAGCAGTACTTC,CASSFEESSYEQYF,TRBV6-5,.,14,once,TRBJ2-7
TGTGCCAGCAGTGATCAGGCGGGGGACCGCACAGATACGCAGTATTTT,CASSDQAGDRTDTQYF,TRBV6-1,TRBD2,16,.,TRBJ2-3
TGTGCCAGCAGGGGATGGGGGGATGGCAATCAGCCCCAGCATTTT,CASRGWGDGNQPQHF,TRBV2,.,15,.,TRBJ1-5
TGTGCCAGCAGCTTAGGTCAGAGCGGGAGCACAGATACGCAGTATTTT,CASSLGQSGSTDTQYF,TRBV7-2,.,16,.,TRBJ2-3
TGTGCCAGCAGTCCAGCCGGGGGTCGCAATTACTATGGCTACACCTTC,CASSPAGGRNYYGYTF,TRBV28,.,16,.,TRBJ1-2
TGTGCCAGCAGTTTTGCTTATACAGGGCCGGCATATGGCTACACCTTC,CASSFAYTGPAYGYTF,TRBV28,.,16,.,TRBJ1-2
TGTGCCAGTAGTGCGCACCTCGGGACTCCGGATGAGCAGTTCTTC,CASSAHLGTPDEQFF,TRBV19,.,15,.,TRBJ2-1
TGTGCCAGCAGCTTAGTTCGCCTAGCGGACCTGTTAAGCTCCTACAATGAGCAGTTCTTC,CASSLVRLADLLSSYNEQFF,TRBV11-3,TRBD2,20,once,TRBJ2-1
TGTGCCAGCAGCTTAGGCTTGAAGGGGGATGGCTACACCTTC,CASSLGLKGDGYTF,TRBV11-2,.,14,.,TRBJ1-2
TGTGCCAGCAGCCCGCCGACAGGGGGTCTAGCCAAAAACATTCAGTACTTC,CASSPPTGGLAKNIQYF,TRBV7-9,TRBD1,17,.,TRBJ2-4
TGTGCCTGGAGTGAGGCAACTAGCGGGAGGATCGGGGTTGCCTCCTACAATGAGCAGTTCTTC,CAWSEATSGRIGVASYNEQFF,TRBV30,TRBD2,21,.,TRBJ2-1
TGTGCCAGCAGAGACGACAGGGGGTCATTCGGTGAGCAGTTCTTC,CASRDDRGSFGEQFF,TRBV27,TRBD1,15,.,TRBJ2-1
TGTGCCAGCAGTGGGTCTAGCGGGAGGTTCTACAATGAGCAGTTCTTC,CASSGSSGRFYNEQFF,TRBV2,TRBD2,16,.,TRBJ2-1
TGTGCCAGCAGTGGGCCGGGACAGGGCCCATTC,CASSGPGQGPF,TRBV2,TRBD1,11,.,TRBJ2-7
TGTGCCAGCAGTGACTCGACTGTTGGTAAGATCAGTGGTTATTGCAATCAGCCCCAGCATTTT,CASSDSTVGKISGYCNQPQHF,TRBV6-4,.,21,.,TRBJ1-5
TGTGCCAGCAGCTCTCTCGGACTAGCGGGAGTTAGGGGAGATACGCAGTATTTT,CASSSLGLAGVRGDTQYF,TRBV11-1,TRBD2,18,.,TRBJ2-3
TGCAGCGCGACGAGCGGATCCTCCTACGAGCAGTACTTC,CSATSGSSYEQYF,TRBV29-1,.,13,.,TRBJ2-7
TGTGCCAGCAGGATCGGGGTAGGGGAGCTGTTTTTT,CASRIGVGELFF,TRBV2,.,12,few,TRBJ2-2
TGTGCCAGCAGCTTGTCGGGGGACCCCTATGGCTACACCTTC,CASSLSGDPYGYTF,TRBV5-4,.,14,.,TRBJ1-2
TGCGCCAGCAGCCAAGCTTTCCCGCAAGAGACCCAGTACTTC,CASSQAFPQETQYF,TRBV4-1,.,14,once,TRBJ2-5
TGTGCCAGTAGTATTTCGGTCCATAACTATGGCTACACCTTC,CASSISVHNYGYTF,TRBV19,.,14,.,TRBJ1-2